This T cell receptor (beta chain) was obtained from a study of blood T cell repertoires in COVID-19 (dated by TCRdb to about 2020). For the wider study: Samples from collaborators originated in the United States, Italy and Spain and spanned both the acute and convalescent phases of COVID-19. The dataset comprised deeply sampled blood TCRbeta repertoires from subjects exposed to, actively infected with, or recovered from COVID-19. The samples were drawn from two sources: the first 160 participants of the ongoing ImmuneRACE study, and fewer than 1,500 subjects contributed by 6 global collaborators. The prospective study material was composed of cDNA or gDNA derived from T cells, B-cell-depleted T cells, or PBMCs. Where available, HLA class I and class II types were obtained from metadata supplied by the sample provider rather than from assay-based typing. The repertoires were released in a freely available public database intended as a resource for research on the immune response to SARS-CoV-2. The sample metadata nearly always contained a de-identified subject ID, COVID-19 status, age in years and sex. Study-wide findings and limitations: The quantity of clinical and demographic metadata differed by source and by participant and was supplied without curation.

TCRbeta CDR3 regions were amplified from genomic DNA using the immunoSEQ Assay, a bias-controlled multiplex PCR. The authors processed their data as follows. The number of nucleated cells in each sample was estimated by amplification of reference gene primers within the assay. To quantify the absolute abundance of each unique TCRbeta CDR3 rearrangement, sequence reads were collapsed and filtered. For each sample, productive Simpson clonality was calculated by taking the square root of Simpson's diversity index across productive rearrangements. TCRdb re-hosts the immuneACCESS table, in-frame sequences only. Its copies lack some clones; in the studies checked, an unresolved V gene accounts for under half of them, and the cause for the rest is not known. That table is the source of V, J and clone size, and D and trimming were worked out from the DNA. In all, the sample holds under 300,000 clones, and 84% of those were seen once. The ten largest make up more than 1.5% of the sample.

Between the V and J ends, shortened by 0 bases and 6 bases respectively, the junction contains 9 bases. CDR1 and CDR2, per the germline V gene, are SGDLS and YYNGEE. There are 14 amino acids in the CDR3, from cysteine to phenylalanine inclusive. Only the CDR3 DNA stays, 42 bases, in frame from base 1. Details on this clone: It lacks a known antigen. No base quality values were provided; no much bigger clone lies one nucleotide off.

Another Seattle source contributed samples from volunteer blood donors who had recovered from COVID-19. Whole blood was collected in K2EDTA tubes by collaborating institutions according to the institutions' own protocols. Collaborator samples were shipped for TCRbeta analysis as frozen whole blood, isolated PBMCs, or DNA extracted from either sample type. The rearrangement combines TRBV9 with TRBJ2-2; the D gene assignment is ambiguous. Source material: peripheral blood. This clonotype was obtained from a woman aged 40-49 years who had recovered from COVID-19. The CDR3 amino acid sequence is: CASSVEVAAGELFF. The DNA reads TGTGCCAGCAGCGTAGAGGTGGCGGCCGGGGAGCTGTTTTTT.